The clone carrying this TCR beta chain is a singleton in its sample. Losses at the gene ends were 6 bases for V and 6 bases for J; bases not matched to a gene: 10. The CDR3 covers 15 residues. Germline V gives CDR1 MNHEY, CDR2 SVGAGI. The repertoire was sequenced with immunoSEQ multiplex PCR; TCRdb's copy has only in-frame clones and lacks some. The sample has about 140,000 clones; nearly 80% are singletons. Grouping used clinical history reported by participants in a survey and questionnaire. Two negative PCRs, clearance, or symptom resolution were required of recovered Cohort 3 donors. The sample belongs to a study of blood T cell repertoires in COVID-19. Overall study context: Samples of COVID-19 (acute and convalescent) were obtained from the United States, Italy and Spain. T cells, B-cell-depleted T cells, or PBMCs provided the cDNA or gDNA that served as material.

The chain uses TRBV6-5 and TRBJ1-5; 8 bases map to TRBD1. This sequence originates from a woman in her forties or fifties who had recovered from COVID-19. The specimen was PBMCs or T cells enriched from blood (not recorded which). CDR3 coding DNA: TGTGCCAGCAGCCCCTTGGGACAGGTCGGTCAGCCCCAGCATTTT. The encoded protein is CASSPLGQVGQPQHF.